Each of the 20 T cell receptor beta chains below was sequenced from the same sample in a study of stem cell transplantation in POMP-related autoinflammatory disease. Study-level points and caveats: In patients with PRAID, every analyzed T-cell subset tended to show lower diversity and higher clonality. Fewer unique TRB V-J gene pairings were identified in patients with PRAID.

Clones were sequenced by immunoSEQ multiplex PCR, and TCRdb holds only the in-frame ones, with some missing. Of 11,000 or so clones listed, around 86% are singletons. These TCRs are of unknown antigen specificity. Sequencing was performed on CD8+ T cells from PBMCs, taken before stem cell transplantation. The receptors were sampled from a human donor with POMP-related autoinflammation and immune dysregulation (PRAID).

The gene calls are TRBV28 and TRBJ1-5, with TRBD1 as a possible D gene (6 bases). The CDR3 is 13 residues long. Trimming removed 6 bases at V and 5 bases at J, with 11 bases between. Looked up from germline, CDR1 is MDHEN and CDR2 is SYDVKM. Written as DNA, the CDR3 is TGTGCCAGCAGGGACAGCGACTATCAGCCCCAGCATTTT. This codes for CASRDSDYQPQHF.

The chain recombines TRBV30 with TRBJ2-3; TRBD2 agrees at 9 bases. CDR1 and CDR2 from the germline V gene are GTSNPN and SVGIG (reference sequence). This CDR3 region has 14 residues. V trimming: 3 bases; J trimming: 1 base; junction bases outside the gene matches: 2. This CDR3 reads CAWRRLAGTDTQYF. In DNA form, the CDR3 reads TGTGCCTGGAGGAGACTAGCGGGCACAGATACGCAGTATTTT.

This rearrangement joins TRBV28 to TRBJ2-1; D gene uncertain. Trimming removed 5 bases from V and 6 bases from J, with 8 bases in between. The CDR3 has 12 amino acids. Germline V gene sequence: CDR1 MDHEN, CDR2 SYDVKM. In DNA form, the CDR3 reads TGTGCCAGCAGTACCCAAGCCAATGAGCAGTTCTTC. Translated: CASSTQANEQFF.

This chain uses TRBV30 with TRBJ1-1; D not certain. The germline V and J ends were trimmed by 5 bases and 3 bases, with 13 bases remaining between them. The length of the CDR3 is 13 residues. Germline-derived CDR1 and CDR2 are GTSNPN and SVGIG (reference sequence). CDR3 sequence: CAWRLPEHTEAFF. The CDR3 bases are TGTGCCTGGCGCCTCCCAGAGCACACTGAAGCTTTCTTT.

V is TRBV6-1 and J is TRBJ2-1; no definite D call. The V end lost 4 bases, the J end lost 0 bases, and 16 bases lay between the germline ends. Germline-derived CDR1 and CDR2 are MNHNS and SASEGT. The CDR3 loop spans 17 amino acids. CDR3 in DNA: TGTGCCAGCAGTGGAACGGCGTATTTGGCCTCCTACAATGAGCAGTTCTTC. This translates into CASSGTAYLASYNEQFF.

The V call is TRBV19, the J call TRBJ2-1, with D possibly TRBD2 on 7 matching bases. V was trimmed by 11 bases and J by 12 bases, leaving 17 bases between them. Germline V gene lookup returns CDR1 LNHDA and CDR2 SQIVND (reference sequence). The length of the CDR3 is 11 residues. In DNA form, the CDR3 reads TGTGCCTCAAAAGGGGGGGGCTTGCAGTTCTTC. Its translation: CASKGGGLQFF.

The chain recombines TRBV7-6 with TRBJ2-3, with TRBD2 matching 12 bases. The CDR3 loop spans 18 amino acids. The V gene end was trimmed by 3 bases and the J gene end by 5 bases; junction bases not matched to a gene: 12. CDR1 and CDR2 from the germline V gene are SGHVS and FNYEAQ. The chain's CDR3 is CASSLVQTSGSSVDTQYF. CDR3 coding DNA: TGTGCCAGCAGCTTGGTACAGACTAGCGGGAGTTCCGTAGATACGCAGTATTTT.

Details on this clone: The junction differs from germline at one of its ends, possibly a read error. The chain has TRBV19 and TRBJ2-1, with a possible D match to TRBD2 (5 bases). Germline-derived CDR1 and CDR2 are LNHDA and SQIVND (reference sequence). The CDR3 is 15 residues long. CDR3 residues: CASSVERSSYNEQFF. In nucleotides, the CDR3 is TGTGCCAGTAGTGTAGAGCGGAGCTCCTACAATGAGCAGTTCTTC.

This clone appeared once. This chain uses TRBV28 with TRBJ2-3; D gene ambiguous. Trimming removed 3 bases from V and 0 bases from J, with 10 bases in between. In germline, CDR1 is MDHEN, CDR2 SYDVKM. The CDR3 runs 15 residues. CDR3 nucleotides: TGTGCCAGCAGTTTTCTGGCGAAAAGCACAGATACGCAGTATTTT. The encoded protein is CASSFLAKSTDTQYF.

Note on this clone: At one end the junction does not follow the germline gene, possibly because of a read error. The V and J genes are TRBV7-6 and TRBJ2-2; 10 bases match TRBD2. Germline V lookup: CDR1 SGHVS, CDR2 FNYEAQ. The CDR3 is made up of 15 amino acids. The CDR3 loop is CASSLAGVGTGELFF. In nucleotides, the CDR3 is TGTGCCAGCAGCCTAGCGGGAGTGGGCACCGGGGAGCTGTTTTTT.

J is TRBJ2-7 and V is TRBV9, with 7 positions matching TRBD1. The CDR3 sequence is 15 residues long. V gave up 3 bases and J gave up 0 bases; unmatched junction bases: 6. CDR1 is SGDLS and CDR2 is YYNGEE in the germline V gene. CDR3 in amino acids: CASSALRDSSYEQYF. CDR3 DNA: TGTGCCAGCAGCGCTTTACGGGACAGCTCCTACGAGCAGTACTTC.

V gene TRBV4-1 combines with J gene TRBJ2-7; D possibly corresponds to TRBD2 (6 bases). The CDR3 is 18 residues long. The V gene lost 0 bases and the J gene lost 6 bases, with 24 bases spanning the gap. Germline CDR1 is MGHRA and CDR2 is YSYEKL. The chain's CDR3 is CASSQEGLTSLSFGEQYF. The DNA for the CDR3 is TGCGCCAGCAGCCAAGAAGGGCTGACTAGTCTGTCGTTCGGCGAGCAGTACTTC.

V is TRBV9 and J is TRBJ1-1, with D possibly matching TRBD1 (6 bases). CDR1 SGDLS and CDR2 YYNGEE come from the germline V gene. The CDR3 sequence is 16 residues long. The V gene lost 3 bases and the J gene lost 5 bases, with 20 bases spanning the gap. CDR3 coding DNA: TGTGCCAGCAGCGAGGGGGATTGGGGGCGCGGGACTGAAGCTTTCTTT. Translation: CASSEGDWGRGTEAFF.

The chain couples TRBV28 to TRBJ1-5, with 9 bases lining up with TRBD1. The length of the CDR3 is 13 residues. The trim removed 5 bases at V and 5 bases at J, leaving 1 base unmatched. Germline V gene sequence: CDR1 MDHEN, CDR2 SYDVKM. DNA for the CDR3: TGTGCCAGCAGTACAGGGGGCGATCAGCCCCAGCATTTT. Encoded protein: CASSTGGDQPQHF.

The genes are TRBV30 and TRBJ2-2, with 11 bases identical to TRBD2. Germline CDR1 and CDR2: GTSNPN and SVGIG (reference sequence). Trimming took 0 bases from V and 6 from J; bases not matched to a gene: 9. This CDR3 contains 17 residues. This CDR3 is CAWSVKLSGRAPGELFF. DNA for the CDR3: TGTGCCTGGAGTGTAAAACTTAGCGGGAGGGCCCCCGGGGAGCTGTTTTTT.

This clone was seen once. This chain joins TRBV20-1 and TRBJ1-1; no reliable D call. CDR1 and CDR2 (germline): DFQATT, SNEGSKA (reference sequence). There are 11 residues in the CDR3. The germline V and J ends were trimmed by 0 bases and 5 bases, with 4 bases remaining between them. CDR3 in amino acids: CSARDMTEAFF. CDR3 DNA: TGCAGTGCTAGAGATATGACTGAAGCTTTCTTT.

This chain uses TRBV29-1 with TRBJ1-2; the D gene is possibly TRBD1 (5 bases). V was trimmed by 3 bases and J by 2 bases, leaving 19 bases between them. The length of the CDR3 is 16 residues. CDR1 SQVTM and CDR2 ANQGSEA come from the germline V gene. The CDR3 spells CSVDGPGLDKNYGYTF. CDR3 in DNA: TGCAGCGTTGATGGCCCAGGGTTGGATAAAAACTATGGCTACACCTTC.

This chain connects TRBV5-6 to TRBJ1-1, with D maybe TRBD1 (6 bases). Trimming removed 2 bases at V and 4 bases at J, with 12 bases between. CDR3 length equals 14 residues. Germline V gene lookup returns CDR1 SGHDT and CDR2 YYEEEE. The CDR3 nucleotides read TGTGCCAGCAGCTTTTGGGGGGCGTTCACTGAAGCTTTCTTT. Amino acid sequence: CASSFWGAFTEAFF. Supplemented by reference TRBV5-6 and TRBJ1-1, the full variable domain reads DAGVTQSPTHLIKTRGQQVTLRCSPKSGHDTVSWYQQALGQGPQFIFQYYEEEERQRGNFPDRFSGHQFPNYSSELNVNALLLGDSALYLCASSFWGAFTEAFFGQGTRLTVV.

The gene calls are TRBV19 and TRBJ1-5, with 9 bases identical to TRBD1. V lost 9 bases and J lost 1; bases outside the gene matches: 4. The CDR3 contains 14 residues. CDR1 and CDR2 from the germline V gene are LNHDA and SQIVND (reference sequence). The CDR3 here is CASGTGWSNQPQHF. The CDR3, as DNA: TGTGCCAGCGGGACAGGGTGGAGCAATCAGCCCCAGCATTTT.

The V and J genes are TRBV27 and TRBJ1-6; TRBD1 might be the D (5 bases). Per germline, CDR1 MNHEY and CDR2 SMNVEV (reference sequence). The V end was cut by 11 bases, the J end by 0 bases, with 32 bases between. The CDR3 sequence is 21 residues long. In nucleotides, the CDR3 is TGTGCCCTCCTGAAGGCAGGGCATACCAGACCAGAAGGCTCCTATAATTCACCCCTCCACTTT. Protein product: CALLKAGHTRPEGSYNSPLHF.